Following are 28 T cell receptor beta chains from one sample sequenced in a study of radiotherapy plus CTLA-4 blockade in lung cancer. TCRdb's copy holds only in-frame clones and misses some; the assay was immunoSEQ multiplex PCR. The table lists 40,000 to 50,000 clones, under 80% of them singletons. The sequencing here drew on peripheral blood, taken from a patient treated with radiotherapy plus ipilimumab. These TCRs come from a human donor with non-small cell lung cancer who had stable disease on radiotherapy plus ipilimumab.

The gene calls are TRBV14 and TRBJ2-2; D is possibly TRBD1 (5 bases). The V gene's germline CDR1 is SGHDN and CDR2 FVKESK. The CDR3 totals 14 residues. V dropped 8 bases and J dropped 0 bases, with 10 bases sitting between them. The CDR3 coding sequence is TGTGCCAGCTCAGGCAGGGCGAACACCGGGGAGCTGTTTTTT. Residues: CASSGRANTGELFF.

This clone was seen a few times. The CDR3 is CASSPGQGEGGYTF. DNA for the CDR3: TGTGCCAGCAGCCCGGGACAGGGGGAGGGAGGCTACACCTTC. The chain carries TRBV7-9 and TRBJ1-2; 11 nucleotides match TRBD1. The CDR3 has 14 amino acids. The trim removed 5 bases at V and 8 bases at J, leaving 7 bases unmatched. CDR1 is SEHNR and CDR2 is FQNEAQ in the germline V gene (reference sequence). Full variable domain (outside the CDR3, taken from reference TRBV7-9 and TRBJ1-2): DTGVSQNPRHKITKRGQNVTFRCDPISEHNRLYWYRQTLGQGPEFLTYFQNEAQLEKSRLLSDRFSAERPKGSFSTLEIQRTEQGDSAMYLCASSPGQGEGGYTFGSGTRLTVV.

The V gene is TRBV2, the J gene TRBJ2-1, with TRBD2 identical over 11 bases. The V gene's germline CDR1 is SNHLY and CDR2 FYNNEI. With V trimmed by 4 bases and J by 3 bases, 17 bases remained unmatched. The CDR3 runs 20 residues. CDR3 in amino acids: CASSAPREASGGNFYNEQFF. CDR3 DNA: TGTGCCAGCAGTGCCCCACGCGAGGCTAGCGGGGGGAACTTCTACAATGAGCAGTTCTTC.

This clone was counted between two and nine times. The rearrangement uses TRBV21-1 and TRBJ1-2. TRBV21-1 is flagged as a pseudogene. CDR3 size: 12 residues. This CDR3 is CASSLLIYGYTF. The CDR3 bases are TGTGCCAGCAGCCTGCTAATCTATGGCTACACCTTC.

This rearrangement joins TRBV5-4 to TRBJ2-6; D is undetermined. The V and J ends lost 0 bases and 2 bases respectively, with 6 bases between them. The germline CDR1 and CDR2 sequences are SGHNT and YYREEE (reference sequence). The CDR3 runs to 15 residues. CDR3 residues: CASSLERPGANVLTF. CDR3 DNA: TGTGCCAGCAGCTTGGAGCGCCCTGGGGCCAACGTCCTGACTTTC.

The chain joins TRBV5-1 to TRBJ1-2; 9 nucleotides line up with TRBD1. This CDR3 region has 14 residues. The J segment lost 5 bases and the V segment lost 2 bases, leaving 4 bases of the junction unmatched. Germline-derived CDR1 and CDR2 are SGHRS and YFSETQ. The CDR3 coding sequence is TGCGCCAGCAGCTTCGGGACAGGGTTTTATGGCTACACCTTC. Amino acids: CASSFGTGFYGYTF.

The CDR3 loop reads CASSFLGTGGQGQPQHF. The DNA for the CDR3 is TGTGCCAGCAGCTTCCTTGGGACAGGGGGTCAAGGACAGCCCCAGCATTTT. The V call is TRBV7-3, the J call TRBJ1-5, with TRBD1 matching over 11 bases. V trimming: 3 bases; J trimming: 7 bases; junction bases outside the gene matches: 11. Germline CDR1 SGHTA, CDR2 FQGTGA. This CDR3 contains 17 residues.

This clone appeared a few times. This chain links TRBV6-1 with TRBJ1-5; D is unresolved. Germline CDR1 and CDR2: MNHNS and SASEGT. The CDR3 runs to 15 residues. Trimming pared 4 bases from V and 7 bases from J, leaving 17 bases between. CDR3 protein: CASSGVGLGGQPQHF. The CDR3 region has the DNA TGTGCCAGCAGTGGTGTGGGGTTGGGAGGACAGCCCCAGCATTTT.

This sequence joins TRBV11-1 and TRBJ2-1, with D maybe TRBD2 (5 bases). The CDR3 has 13 residues. V was clipped by 5 bases and J by 12 bases, with 17 bases between them. CDR1 SGHAT and CDR2 FQDESV come from the germline V gene (reference sequence). The CDR3 DNA follows: TGTGCCAGCAGCCGTTTTGCTTCAGAGGGGCAGTTCTTC. Amino acids: CASSRFASEGQFF.

This clone has more than one count but fewer than ten. V usage is TRBV2 and J usage is TRBJ1-2; no firm D call. CDR1 and CDR2 from the germline V gene are SNHLY and FYNNEI. V was shortened by 4 bases and J by 1 base, with 10 bases between the two germline ends. The CDR3 contains 14 residues. The CDR3 region has the DNA TGTGCCAGCAGTGCAGGTGGGCTTAACTATGGCTACACCTTC. This encodes CASSAGGLNYGYTF.

This chain uses TRBV6-6 with TRBJ2-5, with 9 bases identical to TRBD1. Germline trimming cut 7 bases from V and 5 bases from J; bases unmatched to any gene: 8. Germline CDR1 and CDR2: MNHNY and SVGAGI (reference sequence). The CDR3 loop spans 14 amino acids. CDR3 residues: CASNIQGARETQYF. CDR3 nucleotide sequence: TGTGCCAGCAATATACAGGGGGCTCGGGAGACCCAGTACTTC.

This chain connects TRBV5-1 to TRBJ2-3; 8 nucleotides agree with TRBD1. Trimming at V came to 4 bases and at J to 1 base, leaving 8 bases not matched to a gene. CDR3 size: 16 residues. Germline loops: CDR1 SGHRS, CDR2 YFSETQ. The chain's CDR3 is CASSPRQGARTDTQYF. The CDR3 DNA reads as TGCGCCAGCAGCCCTCGTCAGGGGGCCCGCACAGATACGCAGTATTTT.

The chain carries TRBV18 and TRBJ1-2; TRBD1 aligns across 7 bases. Germline CDR1 and CDR2: KGHSH and LQKENI. There are 15 residues in the CDR3. The V gene end was trimmed by 3 bases and the J gene end by 10 bases; junction bases not matched to a gene: 14. The chain's CDR3 is CASSPLQGQKNSYTF. For the CDR3, the DNA is TGTGCCAGCTCACCCCTCCAGGGACAGAAGAATTCCTACACCTTC.

In DNA form, the CDR3 reads TGTGCCAGCAACTCGGGAGACCTTTACGAGCAGTACTTC. Its protein is CASNSGDLYEQYF. V usage is TRBV5-5 and J usage is TRBJ2-7; a weak D match, TRBD2 (6 bases). V was clipped by 6 bases and J by 4 bases, with 14 bases between them. The V gene's germline CDR1 is SGHKS and CDR2 YYEKEE (reference sequence). This CDR3 region has 13 residues.

The chain couples TRBV7-2 to TRBJ1-1; D may be TRBD1 (5 bases). The CDR3 spans 14 residues. CDR1 is SGHTA, CDR2 FQGNSA, per germline. Deletions cut 3 bases from V and 3 bases from J, with 11 bases between. The CDR3 bases are TGTGCCAGCAGCTTTGGGGGGGGGTACACTGAAGCTTTCTTT. Protein sequence: CASSFGGGYTEAFF. The full variable domain, rest sourced from reference TRBV7-2 and TRBJ1-1, is GAGVSQSPSNKVTEKGKDVELRCDPISGHTALYWYRQSLGQGLEFLIYFQGNSAPDKSGLPSDRFSAERTGGSVSTLTIQRTQQEDSAVYLCASSFGGGYTEAFFGQGTRLTVV.

The V gene is TRBV6-1, the J gene TRBJ1-6; 7 bases are shared with TRBD1. Germline loops: CDR1 MNHNS, CDR2 SASEGT. The ends lost 10 bases at V and 8 bases at J; junction bases unmatched: 14. This CDR3 spans 15 amino acids. The CDR3 is CATRIVGQLDSPLHF. CDR3 nucleotides: TGTGCCACCAGAATAGTGGGACAGTTAGATTCACCCCTCCACTTT.

The chain employs TRBV7-2 and TRBJ1-2; D gene uncertain. There are 16 residues in the CDR3. Trimming left V 1 base short and J 4 bases short, with 16 bases between. Germline CDR1 SGHTA, CDR2 FQGNSA. The chain's CDR3 is CASSLGPPAGPYGYTF. Written as DNA, the CDR3 is TGTGCCAGCAGCTTAGGGCCCCCAGCAGGTCCCTATGGCTACACCTTC.

This clone turned up a few times. The V gene is TRBV21-1, the J gene TRBJ2-7; the D call TRBD1 from the table was never checked on the DNA. TRBV21-1 is recorded as a pseudogene. The CDR3 covers 15 residues. This CDR3 is CASSRDDRGSYEQYF. The CDR3 region has the DNA TGTGCCAGCAGCAGGGATGACAGGGGAAGCTACGAGCAGTACTTC.

This rearrangement joins TRBV11-1 to TRBJ2-5; a possible D gene is TRBD1 (6 bases). The germline gives CDR1 SGHAT, CDR2 FQDESV (reference sequence). V was cut by 1 base and J by 6 bases, with 12 bases left in between. This CDR3 has 14 residues. CDR3 coding DNA: TGTGCCAGCAGCTTAGGAGGGGGATGGCAGACCCAGTACTTC. This sequence encodes CASSLGGGWQTQYF.

This chain joins TRBV9 and TRBJ1-1, with 9 bases fitting TRBD1. CDR3 size: 17 residues. Germline V lookup: CDR1 SGDLS, CDR2 YYNGEE. V dropped 4 bases and J dropped 4; count of bases not matched to a gene: 14. As DNA, the CDR3 is TGTGCCAGCAGCCCTCAGGGACAGGGTAGAGGGGTCACTGAAGCTTTCTTT. Encoded protein: CASSPQGQGRGVTEAFF.

V usage is TRBV12-5 and J usage is TRBJ2-7; TRBD1 is a possible D gene (5 bases). V lost 6 bases and J 7 bases, leaving 19 bases between the germline ends. The CDR3 extends over 14 amino acids. The germline gives CDR1 LGHNT, CDR2 FRNRAP. CDR3 amino acids: CASGRPDRSREQYF. In DNA, the CDR3 is TGTGCTAGTGGCCGACCCGACAGAAGCAGGGAGCAGTACTTC.

The chain joins TRBV5-5 to TRBJ1-3; TRBD1 matches at 9 bases. The junction had 7 bases not matched to a gene; V was cut back by 4 bases and J by 11 bases. Germline V gene sequence: CDR1 SGHKS, CDR2 YYEKEE (reference sequence). The CDR3 is 13 amino acids. The CDR3 coding sequence is TGTGCCAGCAGCGCGGGACAGGGAGGCGCCATATATTTT. Translation gives CASSAGQGGAIYF.

The V gene is TRBV19, the J gene TRBJ1-1, with D unclear. The CDR3 is 15 residues long. CDR1 and CDR2 from the germline V gene are LNHDA and SQIVND (reference sequence). V dropped 3 bases and J dropped 6 bases, with 17 bases sitting between them. The DNA of the CDR3 is TGTGCCAGTAGTATCGGACCGGGAAGTGCGGCTGAAGCTTTCTTT. The encoded protein is CASSIGPGSAAEAFF.

This clone has a single count. The rearrangement joins TRBV27 to TRBJ1-5; possibly TRBD1 for D (6 bases). Trimming took off 6 bases at V and 11 bases at J, with 23 bases between the two ends. This CDR3 is built from 15 residues. Germline assignment: CDR1 MNHEY and CDR2 SMNVEV (reference sequence). CDR3 region: CASRRGSDSYLAQHF. CDR3 nucleotides: TGTGCCAGCAGGAGAGGCTCGGACAGCTACCTAGCCCAGCATTTT.

The CDR3 sequence is CASSFQDTEAFF. CDR3 nucleotides: TGCGCCAGCAGCTTTCAGGACACTGAAGCTTTCTTT. V usage is TRBV5-1 and J usage is TRBJ1-1; D is unresolved. V lost 2 bases and J lost 3, with 5 bases in between. Germline V lookup: CDR1 SGHRS, CDR2 YFSETQ. This CDR3 spans 12 amino acids.

The chain links TRBV19 to TRBJ2-2, with no clear D. V was cut by 1 base and J by 4 bases, with 7 bases left in between. CDR1 and CDR2 (germline): LNHDA, SQIVND (reference sequence). The length of the CDR3 is 14 residues. The CDR3 DNA follows: TGTGCCAGTAGTATAGCCGAGTTCACCGGGGAGCTGTTTTTT. Protein product: CASSIAEFTGELFF.

The chain joins TRBV28 to TRBJ2-3, with D unresolved. V gave up 3 bases and J gave up 3 bases, with 7 bases separating them. The CDR3 covers 13 residues. Germline V CDR1 and CDR2: MDHEN, SYDVKM. DNA of the CDR3: TGTGCCAGCAGTTTGCCGACAACAGATACGCAGTATTTT. This encodes CASSLPTTDTQYF.

This clone was seen just once. The chain employs TRBV7-9 and TRBJ1-2; 7 positions agree with TRBD1. This CDR3 is 16 amino acids long. With 5 bases clipped from V and 3 bases from J, the junction kept 12 bases outside the gene matches. CDR1 SEHNR and CDR2 FQNEAQ come from the germline V gene (reference sequence). The CDR3 protein is CASSATGIEYDYGYTF. DNA of the CDR3: TGTGCCAGCAGCGCGACAGGGATTGAGTACGACTATGGCTACACCTTC.